What follows are 10 T cell receptor beta chains derived from one specimen sequenced in a study of blood T cell repertoires in COVID-19. TCRdb keeps only in-frame clones here, not all; method: immunoSEQ multiplex PCR. In the table there are approximately 500,000 clones, around nine tenths of which are singletons. Sequencing used PBMCs or T cells enriched from blood (not recorded which). The receptors were sampled from a woman in her forties who had recovered from COVID-19.

The table lists this clone with a few counts. The gene calls are TRBV5-4 and TRBJ2-1; D perhaps matches TRBD2 (6 bases). Trimming pared 0 bases from V and 10 bases from J, leaving 11 bases between. The CDR3 is 13 residues long. CDR1 and CDR2 (germline): SGHNT, YYREEE (reference sequence). The CDR3 here is CASSLAPSGEQFF. The CDR3 nucleotides read TGTGCCAGCAGCTTGGCCCCCAGCGGGGAGCAGTTCTTC. Variable domain in full (rest from reference TRBV5-4 and TRBJ2-1): ETGVTQSPTHLIKTRGQQVTLRCSSQSGHNTVSWYQQALGQGPQFIFQYYREEENGRGNFPPRFSGLQFPNYSSELNVNALELDDSALYLCASSLAPSGEQFFGPGTRLTVL.

This chain links TRBV5-1 with TRBJ1-1, with D possibly TRBD1 on 6 matching bases. Per the germline V gene, CDR1 is SGHRS and CDR2 is YFSETQ. The CDR3 has 14 residues. The V end was cut by 0 bases, the J end by 7 bases, with 13 bases between. The CDR3 bases are TGCGCCAGCAGCTTGGGTTCGGTAGGGGGTGAAGCTTTCTTT. It yields the protein CASSLGSVGGEAFF.

The genes are TRBV7-2 and TRBJ1-4; D is unresolved. The CDR3 length is 17 residues. V gave up 5 bases and J gave up 0 bases, with 16 bases separating them. Germline CDR1 is SGHTA and CDR2 is FQGNSA. Here the CDR3 DNA reads TGTGCCAGCAGCCCGACCTATCGGGGAGCAACTAATGAAAAACTGTTTTTT. As protein: CASSPTYRGATNEKLFF.

The J gene is TRBJ2-3, the V gene TRBV5-4, with unresolved D. V lost 3 bases, J lost 2 bases, and 4 bases lay in between. Germline assignment: CDR1 SGHNT and CDR2 YYREEE (reference sequence). The CDR3 loop spans 12 amino acids. This chain's CDR3 is CASSSYTDTQYF. The DNA of the CDR3 is TGTGCCAGCAGCTCGTACACAGATACGCAGTATTTT.

The rearrangement uses TRBV28 and TRBJ1-2; possible D gene TRBD1, 5 bases. Germline assignment: CDR1 MDHEN and CDR2 SYDVKM. The CDR3 has 13 amino acids. V was shortened by 3 bases and J by 3 bases, with 8 bases between the two germline ends. In nucleotides, the CDR3 is TGTGCCAGCAGTTTCAGGGATCACTATGGCTACACCTTC. Amino acid sequence: CASSFRDHYGYTF.

The rearrangement links TRBV25-1 to TRBJ2-5; 9 bases align to TRBD1. V shed 2 bases, J shed 2 bases, and the junction held 6 bases outside the gene matches. The V gene's germline CDR1 is MGHDK and CDR2 SYGVNS. The CDR3 spans 16 residues. The CDR3 nucleotides read TGTGCCAGCAGTGAACCGAACAGGGGGCAACAAGAGACCCAGTACTTC. It codes for CASSEPNRGQQETQYF.

CDR3 loop: CASGETTTGGYTF. DNA of the CDR3: TGTGCTAGTGGTGAGACAACAACCGGCGGCTACACCTTC. The chain uses TRBV12-5 and TRBJ1-2; D unclear. The V end was cut by 5 bases, the J end by 8 bases, with 15 bases between. Looked up from germline, CDR1 is LGHNT and CDR2 is FRNRAP. The CDR3 has 13 residues.

V and J are TRBV6-2 or TRBV6-3 and TRBJ1-2, with TRBD1 identical over 8 bases. The CDR3 runs 14 residues. The germline V gene has CDR1 MNHEY and CDR2 SVGEGT. V dropped 2 bases and J dropped 7; count of bases not matched to a gene: 6. CDR3 sequence reads: CASSYARGQGGYTF. The CDR3 DNA reads TGTGCCAGCAGTTACGCCAGGGGGCAAGGTGGCTACACCTTC.

DNA of the CDR3: TGCGCCAGCAGCTTGGGGCAGGGGGCGTCCACCGGGGAGCTGTTTTTT. Residues: CASSLGQGASTGELFF. J is TRBJ2-2 and V is TRBV5-1, with TRBD1 matching over 8 bases. The germline V gene has CDR1 SGHRS and CDR2 YFSETQ. This CDR3 is 16 amino acids long. The ends lost 0 bases at V and 4 bases at J; junction bases unmatched: 5.

Here the CDR3 reads CASSLEFQGTPGGQFF. In nucleotides, the CDR3 is TGCGCCAGCAGCTTGGAGTTTCAGGGGACCCCCGGAGGGCAGTTCTTC. The chain joins TRBV5-1 to TRBJ2-1; D is perhaps TRBD1 (6 bases). V lost 0 bases and J lost 12, with 22 bases in between. Germline V lookup: CDR1 SGHRS, CDR2 YFSETQ. This CDR3 spans 16 amino acids.